The 23 T cell receptor beta chains given below trace back to one sample, sequenced in a study of cytomegalovirus exposure and HLA in healthy donors. In the PCR, 60 Vbeta and 13 Jbeta primers were used. Sequenced by immunoSEQ multiplex PCR; TCRdb stores in-frame clones only, minus some. This sample's clone table lists fewer than 100,000 clones. Sequences were obtained from PBMCs. All receptors come from a man aged 18 to 29 in good health and CMV-seropositive.

The chain is built from TRBV18 and TRBJ2-1; 13 nucleotides match TRBD2. The CDR3 covers 16 residues. CDR1 is KGHSH, CDR2 LQKENI, per germline. V dropped 3 bases and J dropped 7; count of bases not matched to a gene: 6. CDR3 sequence: CASSPGLAGVFNEQFF. In DNA, the CDR3 is TGTGCCAGCTCACCCGGACTAGCGGGAGTTTTTAATGAGCAGTTCTTC.

The chain uses TRBV27 and TRBJ1-5, with TRBD1 as a possible D gene (5 bases). Germline CDR1 reads MNHEY; CDR2 reads SMNVEV (reference sequence). This CDR3 has 15 amino acids. V gave up 5 bases and J gave up 3 bases, with 14 bases separating them. CDR3 in amino acids: CASSKVRGDNQPQHF. CDR3 nucleotides: TGTGCCAGCAGTAAAGTCCGGGGGGACAATCAGCCCCAGCATTTT.

The chain recombines TRBV5-6 with TRBJ1-5; 8 nucleotides line up with TRBD1. The CDR3 totals 18 residues. Unmatched junction bases numbered 20, after V lost 2 bases and J lost 10 bases. Germline assignment: CDR1 SGHDT and CDR2 YYEEEE. The CDR3 loop is CASSFFTPGTGGVGPQHF. DNA of the CDR3: TGTGCCAGCAGCTTTTTCACGCCGGGGACAGGCGGGGTAGGACCCCAGCATTTT.

The chain links TRBV4-1 to TRBJ2-1; the match to TRBD2 covers 9 bases. CDR3 length equals 15 residues. V lost 3 bases and J lost 8; bases outside the gene matches: 8. Germline V gene sequence: CDR1 MGHRA, CDR2 YSYEKL. The CDR3 region is CASSQATSGVDEQFF. In DNA, the CDR3 is TGCGCCAGCAGCCAGGCGACTAGCGGTGTCGATGAGCAGTTCTTC.

The chain employs TRBV5-1 and TRBJ1-5; the D is unclear. Germline V gives CDR1 SGHRS, CDR2 YFSETQ. The CDR3 sequence is 16 residues long. V was shortened by 0 bases and J by 1 base, with 11 bases between the two germline ends. The CDR3 reads CASSLGPGGSNQPQHF. Here the CDR3 DNA reads TGCGCCAGCAGCTTGGGCCCGGGTGGGAGCAATCAGCCCCAGCATTTT.

The chain uses TRBV15 and TRBJ2-5; TRBD1 aligns across 9 bases. After removal of 5 bases from V and 2 bases from J, the junction contained 9 bases not matched to a gene. This CDR3 has 16 amino acids. Germline CDR1 and CDR2: LNHNV and YYDKDF (reference sequence). The CDR3 bases are TGTGCCACCAGCGGCTCGGGACAGGGCTATCAAGAGACCCAGTACTTC. It is translated as CATSGSGQGYQETQYF.

J is TRBJ2-7 and V is TRBV6-1; 9 positions match TRBD2. With V trimmed by 5 bases and J by 7 bases, 12 bases remained unmatched. This CDR3 comprises 15 residues. Germline loops: CDR1 MNHNS, CDR2 SASEGT. The CDR3 DNA reads as TGTGCCAGCAGTCTATCTAGCGGGGCCCTTCAAGAGCAGTACTTC. Residues: CASSLSSGALQEQYF.

This chain joins TRBV10-3 and TRBJ2-4; 10 bases map to TRBD1. With 2 bases clipped from V and 5 bases from J, the junction kept 6 bases outside the gene matches. The CDR3 totals 16 residues. Germline CDR1 is ENHRY and CDR2 is SYGVKD. The CDR3 coding sequence is TGTGCCATCAGTGAGCGGGACAGGGGAGGACAAAACATTCAGTACTTC. Translating it yields CAISERDRGGQNIQYF.

The chain joins TRBV28 to TRBJ1-5; D is perhaps TRBD1 (6 bases). The CDR3 length is 13 residues. Trimming pared 8 bases from V and 3 bases from J, leaving 11 bases between. Germline CDR1 and CDR2: MDHEN and SYDVKM. Written as DNA, the CDR3 is TGTGCCAGCCACAGGGATTTCAATCAGCCCCAGCATTTT. It is translated as CASHRDFNQPQHF.

The chain employs TRBV4-1 and TRBJ2-7, with 7 nucleotides matching TRBD1. J was trimmed by 3 bases and V by 3 bases; bases with no gene match: 8. Germline CDR1 reads MGHRA; CDR2 reads YSYEKL. The CDR3 has 15 residues. DNA for the CDR3: TGCGCCAGCAGCCAGAGACAGGGCCCGGGCTACGAGCAGTACTTC. Its translation is CASSQRQGPGYEQYF.

The chain joins TRBV5-1 to TRBJ1-2; 7 bases are shared with TRBD1. V gave up 0 bases and J gave up 7 bases; unmatched junction bases: 6. This CDR3 is 14 amino acids long. The germline V gene encodes CDR1 SGHRS and CDR2 YFSETQ. CDR3 loop: CASSLGTGVGGYTF. CDR3 nucleotides: TGCGCCAGCAGCTTGGGAACAGGGGTAGGTGGCTACACCTTC.

This rearrangement joins TRBV13 to TRBJ2-7; 10 nucleotides agree with TRBD2. This CDR3 region has 16 residues. V gave up 0 bases and J gave up 2 bases; unmatched junction bases: 4. Germline assignment: CDR1 PRHDT and CDR2 FYEKMQ (reference sequence). As DNA, the CDR3 is TGTGCCAGCAGCTTAGGGCTAGCGGGGGTAACCTACGAGCAGTACTTC. This codes for CASSLGLAGVTYEQYF.

The chain is built from TRBV21-1 and TRBJ2-7; TRBD1 reflects the table's D call only, with no check against the DNA. TRBV21-1 is reported as a pseudogene. The CDR3 is 20 residues long. CDR3 sequence reads: CASSLLTGTGGFYTNYEQYF. DNA for the CDR3: TGTGCCAGCAGCTTACTTACCGGGACAGGTGGTTTTTATACTAATTACGAGCAGTACTTC.

The V gene is TRBV29-1, the J gene TRBJ2-7; 12 nucleotides match TRBD2. V gave up 7 bases and J gave up 0 bases; unmatched junction bases: 10. The germline V gene encodes CDR1 SQVTM and CDR2 ANQGSEA. There are 16 residues in the CDR3. The CDR3 DNA reads as TGCAGCGCCCTGGGGACTAGCGGGCGTTACTCCTACGAGCAGTACTTC. Amino acid sequence: CSALGTSGRYSYEQYF.

The chain couples TRBV19 to TRBJ1-2, with D hard to call. V was pared by 3 bases and J by 4 bases, with 9 bases between. The CDR3 loop spans 13 amino acids. Germline values: CDR1 LNHDA, CDR2 SQIVND (reference sequence). This CDR3 reads CASSIRRSYGYTF. The CDR3 region has the DNA TGTGCCAGTAGTATCCGACGGAGCTATGGCTACACCTTC.

This chain joins TRBV27 and TRBJ1-1; TRBD1 is a possible D gene (5 bases). The CDR3 totals 15 residues. The germline V gene has CDR1 MNHEY and CDR2 SMNVEV (reference sequence). With 2 bases removed from V and 4 bases from J, the gap between germline ends came to 14 bases. CDR3 region: CASSLRTWGGTEAFF. CDR3 nucleotide sequence: TGTGCCAGCAGTTTACGGACCTGGGGCGGCACTGAAGCTTTCTTT.

The CDR3 sequence is CASTGPTYEQYF. The DNA of the CDR3 is TGTGCCAGCACTGGCCCCACCTACGAGCAGTACTTC. The chain recombines TRBV27 with TRBJ2-7; unclear D gene. V gave up 7 bases and J gave up 2 bases, with 9 bases separating them. The CDR3 loop spans 12 amino acids. Per germline, CDR1 MNHEY and CDR2 SMNVEV (reference sequence).

V usage is TRBV2 and J usage is TRBJ1-2, with 7 nucleotides matching TRBD1. V shed 7 bases, J shed 1 base, and the junction held 6 bases outside the gene matches. Germline V CDR1 and CDR2: SNHLY, FYNNEI. The CDR3 contains 14 residues. CDR3 in amino acids: CASTLAGGNYGYTF. The CDR3 nucleotides are TGTGCCAGCACCCTGGCAGGGGGTAACTATGGCTACACCTTC. The full variable domain, in which reference TRBV2 and TRBJ1-2 provide the parts outside the CDR3, is EPEVTQTPSHQVTQMGQEVILRCVPISNHLYFYWYRQILGQKVEFLVSFYNNEISEKSEIFDDQFSVERPDGSNFTLKIRSTKLEDSAMYFCASTLAGGNYGYTFGSGTRLTVV.

CDR3 sequence (DNA): TGTGCCAGCAGTGTGCTAGCGGGAGGGGGATACGAGCAGTACTTC. The encoded protein is CASSVLAGGGYEQYF. The V and J genes are TRBV6-5 and TRBJ2-7; 12 nucleotides match TRBD2. V was pared by 5 bases and J by 4 bases, with 6 bases of the junction left unmatched. Germline values: CDR1 MNHEY, CDR2 SVGAGI. The CDR3 spans 15 residues.

Concerning this clone itself: A read error may produce the germline difference seen at one junction end. The chain combines TRBV23-1 with TRBJ2-7, with 9 positions matching TRBD1. TRBV23-1 is reported as an ORF; its role is uncertain. The CDR3 is 12 amino acids. CDR3 sequence (DNA): TGCGCCAGCGACAGCGAAAGGGACAGGGTGGACTTC. It specifies CASDSERDRVDF.

The chain has TRBV28 and TRBJ1-1, with D tentatively TRBD1 (5 bases). The CDR3 spans 14 residues. The germline V and J ends were trimmed by 3 bases and 3 bases, with 11 bases remaining between them. Germline CDR1 MDHEN, CDR2 SYDVKM. CDR3 region: CASSLDTAYTEAFF. DNA of the CDR3: TGTGCCAGCAGTTTGGACACAGCTTACACTGAAGCTTTCTTT.

The CDR3 coding sequence is TGCGCCAGCACCTTTAACTCCCTCTCGACTTACGAGCAGTACTTC. As protein: CASTFNSLSTYEQYF. This chain links TRBV5-1 with TRBJ2-5; D is unclear. The J call is doubtful: the DNA matches TRBJ2-7 better. Per germline, CDR1 SGHRS and CDR2 YFSETQ. The CDR3 spans 15 residues.

The chain is built from TRBV5-6 and TRBJ2-1; no reliable D call. The CDR3 has 12 residues. Germline CDR1 SGHDT, CDR2 YYEEEE. V lost 3 bases and J 2 bases, leaving 3 bases between the germline ends. The CDR3 DNA reads as TGTGCCAGCAGCTCCACCTACAATGAGCAGTTCTTC. Translation gives CASSSTYNEQFF.